This T cell receptor beta chain was obtained from a study of blood T cell repertoires in COVID-19. Study summary: From the United States, Italy and Spain came samples of acute and convalescent COVID-19. T cells, B-cell-depleted T cells, or PBMCs provided the cDNA or gDNA that served as material.

Generated by immunoSEQ multiplex PCR, the TCRdb table keeps only in-frame clones and is missing some. The table records roughly 70,000 clones, about 87% of them present only once. The CDR3 runs to 15 residues. Germline V CDR1 and CDR2: KGHSH, LQKENI. V trimming: 6 bases; J trimming: 2 bases; junction bases outside the gene matches: 8. Sequenced material: peripheral blood. This TCR was recovered from a woman over 75 with active COVID-19. This chain links TRBV18 with TRBJ2-7; 9 nucleotides match TRBD2. The CDR3 bases are TGTGCCAGCTCCCCTAGCGGGAAAAAAACCTACGAGCAGTACTTC. This gives the protein CASSPSGKKTYEQYF.